This T cell receptor (beta chain) was sequenced in a study of blood T cells in healthy people across ages. This clonotype was detected ten times or more. The antigen remains undetermined. The second PCR ran roughly 6 to 12 cycles with a sample-barcoded 5' primer and J-beta primers. Each cDNA molecule was tagged by a template-switch adaptor with 12 random nucleotides. Any given sample supplied a minimum of 2.5 million CDR3-containing paired-end reads. TCRdb passed the 5' RACE reads through MiXCR, listing each CDR3 protein once. Found here are around 1,800,000 distinct CDR3 sequences, about two fifths of them singletons; the top ten hold under 25%. General observations from the study: Roughly linear age-related decline in beta diversity appeared, significant by age approximately 43. Estimates of diversity drawn from one million T cells were considered underestimates.

The TCR sequence derives from a human donor in good health. The material sequenced was blood.

The CDR3 sequence is CSVEDPGEQYF. CDR3 DNA: TGCAGCGTTGAAGATCCCGGAGAGCAGTACTTC. The rearrangement joins TRBV29-1 to TRBJ2-7; D gene unclear. Germline V gives CDR1 SQVTM, CDR2 ANQGSEA. This CDR3 is built from 11 residues. The V end lost 0 bases, the J end lost 7 bases, and 7 bases lay between the germline ends.